Sequencing of this T cell receptor beta chain was carried out in a study of blood T cell repertoires in COVID-19. CDR3 length equals 15 residues. Germline V lookup: CDR1 MDHEN, CDR2 SYDVKM. V was cut by 7 bases and J by 4 bases, with 17 bases left in between. Allocation to cohorts depended on clinical history reported by the participants. Produced via immunoSEQ multiplex PCR; TCRdb's table is partial and in-frame only. The table shows hundreds of thousands of clones, with approximately 88% occurring only once. The chain carries TRBV28 and TRBJ1-5; D is possibly TRBD1 (6 bases). The TCR comes from a man in his sixties who had recovered from COVID-19. The specimen was PBMCs or T cells enriched from blood (not recorded which). The CDR3 coding sequence is TGTGCCAGCACCCCGGGACACCTAATTAATCAGCCCCAGCATTTT. This sequence encodes CASTPGHLINQPQHF.